Listed here are 9 T cell receptor beta chains from one sample, sequenced in a study of blood T cell repertoires in COVID-19. Method: immunoSEQ multiplex PCR; TCRdb's copy keeps in-frame clones and lacks some. The table has over 150,000 clones, roughly four fifths seen once. Sequencing used peripheral blood. The receptors here all came from a woman between 70 and 85 years old with COVID-19, enrolled during active disease.

This sequence joins TRBV11-2 and TRBJ2-7; 9 nucleotides line up with TRBD1. J lost 3 bases, V lost 1 base, and 7 bases had no gene match. Germline V gene data show CDR1 as SGHAT and CDR2 as FQNNGV. This CDR3 has 16 amino acids. The DNA of the CDR3 is TGTGCCAGCAGCTTAGCCCTCGGGACAGGGAGCTACGAGCAGTACTTC. Protein product: CASSLALGTGSYEQYF.

The chain joins TRBV7-9 to TRBJ2-4; the match to TRBD2 covers 12 bases. The trim removed 1 base at V and 11 bases at J, leaving 9 bases unmatched. Germline CDR1 and CDR2: SEHNR and FQNEAQ (reference sequence). The CDR3 length is 16 residues. The CDR3 is CASSLERTSGIVVQYF. The CDR3 DNA sequence: TGTGCCAGCAGCTTAGAGAGGACTAGCGGGATAGTAGTTCAGTACTTC.

The J gene is TRBJ2-7, the V gene TRBV14; D is unclear. Germline loops: CDR1 SGHDN, CDR2 FVKESK. This CDR3 comprises 15 residues. Trimming stripped 4 bases from V and 1 base from J, with 14 bases between. CDR3 protein: CASSRVPTPSYEQYF. CDR3 sequence (DNA): TGTGCCAGCAGCCGCGTTCCTACCCCATCCTACGAGCAGTACTTC.

This rearrangement joins TRBV18 to TRBJ1-3; no clear D. Germline CDR1 reads KGHSH; CDR2 reads LQKENI. V was shortened by 8 bases and J by 0 bases, with 11 bases between the two germline ends. This CDR3 contains 14 residues. CDR3 amino acids: CASQFTNSGNTIYF. The CDR3 bases are TGTGCCAGCCAGTTCACCAACTCTGGAAACACCATATATTTT.

The V call is TRBV10-2, the J call TRBJ2-3, with D perhaps matching TRBD2 (5 bases). Trimming left V 6 bases short and J 2 bases short, with 12 bases between. Germline V gene data show CDR1 as WSHSY and CDR2 as SAAADI. The CDR3 has 14 residues. This chain's CDR3 is CASRREGDTDTQYF. In DNA form, the CDR3 reads TGCGCCAGCAGGAGGGAAGGCGACACAGATACGCAGTATTTT.

This clone has only one observation. CDR3 DNA: TGTGCCAGCAGTTTAGGACAGGTGAACACTGAAGCTTTCTTT. Amino acid sequence: CASSLGQVNTEAFF. The chain combines TRBV2 with TRBJ1-1; 7 bases fit TRBD1. The germline V gene encodes CDR1 SNHLY and CDR2 FYNNEI. The CDR3 contains 14 residues. After removal of 5 bases from V and 0 bases from J, the junction contained 3 bases not matched to a gene. The variable domain in full, with the rest retrieved from reference TRBV2 and TRBJ1-1, is EPEVTQTPSHQVTQMGQEVILRCVPISNHLYFYWYRQILGQKVEFLVSFYNNEISEKSEIFDDQFSVERPDGSNFTLKIRSTKLEDSAMYFCASSLGQVNTEAFFGQGTRLTVV.

V gene TRBV2 combines with J gene TRBJ2-1, with 8 bases fitting TRBD2. The CDR3 length is 13 residues. Germline trimming cut 8 bases from V and 10 bases from J; bases unmatched to any gene: 10. CDR1 SNHLY and CDR2 FYNNEI come from the germline V gene. The CDR3 reads CASYQAGDREQFF. The DNA for the CDR3 is TGTGCCAGCTATCAAGCGGGAGATCGAGAGCAGTTCTTC. Complete variable domain (other parts from reference TRBV2 and TRBJ2-1): EPEVTQTPSHQVTQMGQEVILRCVPISNHLYFYWYRQILGQKVEFLVSFYNNEISEKSEIFDDQFSVERPDGSNFTLKIRSTKLEDSAMYFCASYQAGDREQFFGPGTRLTVL.

This clone has only a few counts. This chain uses TRBV3-1 (or the pseudogene TRBV3-2) with TRBJ1-4, with 7 bases that match TRBD1. The CDR3 sequence is 16 residues long. V shed 4 bases and J 7 bases; nucleotides not matched to a gene: 12. Germline CDR1 reads LGHDT; CDR2 reads YNNKEL (reference sequence). CDR3 coding DNA: TGTGCCAGCAGCCGGCGACAGGGAACAAGAGGTGAAAAACTGTTTTTT. This gives the protein CASSRRQGTRGEKLFF.

The count of this clone is one. The CDR3 protein is CASSPVWGGPGSPLHF. Written as DNA, the CDR3 is TGTGCCAGCAGCCCCGTATGGGGGGGGCCGGGTTCACCCCTCCACTTT. The genes are TRBV27 and TRBJ1-6; possible D gene TRBD1, 6 bases. Trimming cost V 6 bases and J 9 bases, with 21 bases left between them. Per germline, CDR1 MNHEY and CDR2 SMNVEV (reference sequence). The CDR3 contains 16 residues.